These 5 T cell receptor beta chains came from one sample sequenced in a study of blood T cell repertoires in COVID-19 (dated by TCRdb to the early 2020s). To prepare the library, the immunoSEQ multiplex PCR assay was applied. The table was pulled from immuneACCESS by TCRdb, which kept in-frame rearrangements only. Such tables lose some clones; where checked, under half of the loss comes from unresolved V genes, and the rest has no known cause. A total of some 220,000 clones appear in this sample, about nine tenths of them only once. Roughly 3.2% of the sample is held by the ten biggest clonotypes. Material: PBMCs or T cells enriched from blood (not recorded which). The receptors stem from a woman between 50 and 59 years old in a cohort exposed to, infected with or recovered from COVID-19 (not recorded which).

The J gene is TRBJ1-1, the V gene TRBV9; weak D call: TRBD1 (5 bases). The CDR3 has 16 residues. V was pared by 4 bases and J by 4 bases, with 20 bases between. Germline V gene sequence: CDR1 SGDLS, CDR2 YYNGEE. The CDR3 reads CASSPSPAMGGTEAFF. Here the CDR3 DNA reads TGTGCCAGCAGCCCAAGCCCGGCTATGGGGGGCACTGAAGCTTTCTTT. The whole variable domain, remainder taken from reference TRBV9 and TRBJ1-1, is DSGVTQTPKHLITATGQRVTLRCSPRSGDLSVYWYQQSLDQGLQFLIQYYNGEERAKGNILERFSAQQFPDLHSELNLSSLELGDSALYFCASSPSPAMGGTEAFFGQGTRLTVV.

This clone was seen once. The chain carries TRBV20-1 and TRBJ2-1; a weak D match, TRBD2 (6 bases). Germline V gene lookup returns CDR1 DFQATT and CDR2 SNEGSKA (reference sequence). There are 10 residues in the CDR3. The germline V and J ends were trimmed by 5 bases and 12 bases, with 11 bases remaining between them. CDR3 DNA sequence: TGCAGTGCTGCGGGACTCCTGCAGTTCTTC. Its translation is CSAAGLLQFF.

J is TRBJ2-3 and V is TRBV5-1; TRBD2 matches at 9 bases. The CDR3 runs to 14 residues. CDR1 is SGHRS, CDR2 YFSETQ, per germline. J lost 9 bases, V lost 0 bases, and 5 bases had no gene match. The CDR3 here is CASSLERGGATQYF. The CDR3 DNA reads TGCGCCAGCAGCTTGGAGCGCGGGGGGGCCACGCAGTATTTT.

The chain carries TRBV4-3 and TRBJ2-7; perhaps TRBD1 as D (6 bases). The germline V and J ends were trimmed by 0 bases and 0 bases, with 12 bases remaining between them. This CDR3 contains 16 residues. CDR1 is LGHNA and CDR2 is YSLEER in the germline V gene. The CDR3: CASSQDRGRGSYEQYF. The CDR3, as DNA: TGCGCCAGCAGCCAAGATCGAGGCAGGGGCTCCTACGAGCAGTACTTC.

This clone was recorded only once. Other DNA sequences of this sample code for an identical CDR3. The V call is TRBV7-9, the J call TRBJ1-2; D is unresolved. The length of the CDR3 is 13 residues. Germline V CDR1 and CDR2: SEHNR, FQNEAQ (reference sequence). V was trimmed by 1 base and J by 4 bases, leaving 7 bases between them. CDR3 nucleotides: TGTGCCAGCAGCTTAGAGGAGGGCTATGGCTACACCTTC. Its protein product is CASSLEEGYGYTF. Based on the CDR3 plus reference TRBV7-9 and TRBJ1-2, the full variable domain is DTGVSQNPRHKITKRGQNVTFRCDPISEHNRLYWYRQTLGQGPEFLTYFQNEAQLEKSRLLSDRFSAERPKGSFSTLEIQRTEQGDSAMYLCASSLEEGYGYTFGSGTRLTVV.